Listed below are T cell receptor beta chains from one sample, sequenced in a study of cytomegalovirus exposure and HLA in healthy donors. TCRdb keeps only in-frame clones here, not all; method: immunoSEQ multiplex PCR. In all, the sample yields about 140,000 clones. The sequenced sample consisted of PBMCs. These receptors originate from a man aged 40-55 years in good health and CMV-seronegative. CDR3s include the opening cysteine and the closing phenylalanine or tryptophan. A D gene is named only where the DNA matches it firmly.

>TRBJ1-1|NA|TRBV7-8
TGTGCCAGCAGCTTACGGGAGGGGACGGCCAACACTGAAGCTTTCTTT
CASSLREGTANTEAFF
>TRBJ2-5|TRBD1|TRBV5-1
TGCGCCAGCAGCCCAGGACAGGTTCGAGAGACCCAGTACTTC
CASSPGQVRETQYF
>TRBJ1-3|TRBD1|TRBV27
TGTGCCAGCAGTTGGACAGGATCTGGTGGAAACACCATATATTTT
CASSWTGSGGNTIYF
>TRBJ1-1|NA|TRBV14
TGTGCCAGCAGCCAAAGGTTTCGGGACACTGAAGCTTTCTTT
CASSQRFRDTEAFF
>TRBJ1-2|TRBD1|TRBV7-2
TGTGCCAGCAGCTTTCGAGACAGGGGTAGCTACACCTTC
CASSFRDRGSYTF
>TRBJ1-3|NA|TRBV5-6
TGTGCCAGCAGCTTCATGACAGACGGAAACACCATATATTTT
CASSFMTDGNTIYF
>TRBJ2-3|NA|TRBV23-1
TGCGCCAGCAGTCAATCGAGGGATTGGGGTTCTAGCACAGATACGCAGTATTTT
CASSQSRDWGSSTDTQYF
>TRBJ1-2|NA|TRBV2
TGTGCCACCGCGGACAGAACAAGTTATGGCTACACCTTC
CATADRTSYGYTF
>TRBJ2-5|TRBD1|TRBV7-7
TGTGCCAGCAGCCCCCCAGGGACAGGCAGCCAAGAGACCCAGTACTTC
CASSPPGTGSQETQYF
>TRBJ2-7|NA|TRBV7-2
TGTGCCAGCAGCTTAGTCGGACAGTCCTACGAGCAGTACTTC
CASSLVGQSYEQYF
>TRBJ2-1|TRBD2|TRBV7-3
TGTGCCAGCAGCTTAACAGGGGGACTAGCGGGGGGCAATGAGCAGTTCTTC
CASSLTGGLAGGNEQFF
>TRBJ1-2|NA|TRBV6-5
TGTGCCACATCCGGGGGCTATGGCTACACCTTC
CATSGGYGYTF
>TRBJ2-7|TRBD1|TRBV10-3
TGTGCCATCAGCTTCACCGGGACAGGGCCCTACGAGCAGTACTTC
CAISFTGTGPYEQYF
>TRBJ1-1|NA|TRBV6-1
TGTGCCAGCAGGGCGACCGACAGGAACACTGAAGCTTTCTTT
CASRATDRNTEAFF
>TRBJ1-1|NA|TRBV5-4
TGTGCCAGCACCATGGGGGCCGGGGACACTGAAGCTTTCTTT
CASTMGAGDTEAFF
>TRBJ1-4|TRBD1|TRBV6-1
TGTGCCAGCAGATTAGACAGGGAGAGTGAAAAACTGTTTTTT
CASRLDRESEKLFF
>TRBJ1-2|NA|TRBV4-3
TGCGCCAGCAGCCACCTGGGGCAGGGGAACTATGGCTACACCTTC
CASSHLGQGNYGYTF
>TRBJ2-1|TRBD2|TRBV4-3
TGCGCCAGCAGCCAAGAAGCGGGGGGGTACAATGAGCAGTTCTTC
CASSQEAGGYNEQFF
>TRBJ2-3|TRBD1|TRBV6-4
TGTGCCAGCAGTCGACAGGGAACAGATACGCAGTATTTT
CASSRQGTDTQYF
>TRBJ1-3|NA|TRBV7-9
TGTGCCAGCAGCTCCGGCGGGGCAGCTCGCTCTGGAAACACCATATATTTT
CASSSGGAARSGNTIYF
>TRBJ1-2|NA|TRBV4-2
TGTGCCAGCAGCCAAGATCAATGGGGGATCGGGGGGATCGCCTTC
CASSQDQWGIGGIAF
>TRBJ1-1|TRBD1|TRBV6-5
TGTGCCAGCAGGGACGGACAGGGGGCTTATTATGAAGCTTTCTTT
CASRDGQGAYYEAFF
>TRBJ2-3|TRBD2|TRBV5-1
TGCGCCAGCAGGACTAGCGGGGGGGCGGATACGCAGTATTTT
CASRTSGGADTQYF
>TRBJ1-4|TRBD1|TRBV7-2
TGTGCCAGCAGCTTAGGGGACAGGGTGGGTGAAAAACTGTTTTTT
CASSLGDRVGEKLFF
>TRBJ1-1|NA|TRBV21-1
TGTGCCAGCAGCAAAGTTCACGACCACAGGGGCGTGAACACTGAAGCTTTCTTT
CASSKVHDHRGVNTEAFF
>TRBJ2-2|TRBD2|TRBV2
TGTGCCAGCAGTTTTTCACTAGCGGACACCGGGGAGCTGTTTTTT
CASSFSLADTGELFF
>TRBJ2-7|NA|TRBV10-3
TGTGCCATCATGGCAGGCTACGAGCAGTACTTC
CAIMAGYEQYF
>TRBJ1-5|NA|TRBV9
TGTGCCAGCAGCGTAGGGGCAGGGTCGGGTCAGCCCCAGCATTTT
CASSVGAGSGQPQHF
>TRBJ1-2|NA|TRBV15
TGTGCCACCAGTGACGGGTACACGGGGGTCTGGGGCTACACCTTC
CATSDGYTGVWGYTF
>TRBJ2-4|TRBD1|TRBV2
TGTGCCAGCAGTGAAACGACAGGGAACATTCAGTACTTC
CASSETTGNIQYF
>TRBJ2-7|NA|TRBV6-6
TGTGCCAGCAGCTCCCCTGACGACTACTCCTACGAGCAGTACTTC
CASSSPDDYSYEQYF
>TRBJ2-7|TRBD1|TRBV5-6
TGTGCCAGCAGCCTAGCGACAGGGGCACCGTCCTACGAGCAGTACTTC
CASSLATGAPSYEQYF
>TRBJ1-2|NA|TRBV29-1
TGCAGCGTTGGGACAGAGGGAGGCTACACCTTC
CSVGTEGGYTF
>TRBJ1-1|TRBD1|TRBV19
TGTGCCAGTAGTCTCGGGACAGGGGGAATCACTGAAGCTTTCTTT
CASSLGTGGITEAFF
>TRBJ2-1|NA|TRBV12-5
TGTGCTAGTGGTTTGCCGGACTACGGCGAGCAGTTCTTC
CASGLPDYGEQFF
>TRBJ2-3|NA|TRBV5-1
TGCGCCAGCAGCTCGGATGCAACAGGGACAGATACGCAGTATTTT
CASSSDATGTDTQYF
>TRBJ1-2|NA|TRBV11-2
TGTGCCAGCAGCTTAGGCAGGGCCAACTATGGCTACACCTTC
CASSLGRANYGYTF
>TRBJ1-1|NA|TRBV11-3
TGTGCCAGCAGCCTGTCCTCGGGGATTAACACTGAAGCTTTCTTT
CASSLSSGINTEAFF
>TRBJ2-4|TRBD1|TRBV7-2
TGTGCCAGCAGCCAACCGGGACAGGGACTGGCCCTAGCCAAAAACATTCAGTACTTC
CASSQPGQGLALAKNIQYF